A single sample is the source of the 30 T cell receptor beta chains below, sequenced in a study of shared T cell receptors in the human thymus. The data were produced by immunoSEQ multiplex PCR, yet TCRdb's version contains in-frame clones alone and is incomplete. The sample gives hundreds of thousands of clones, 88% of which show up once; 0.0095% to 0.013% is in the top ten. These data also formed part of another study, on human thymus T cells.

The sample was thymocytes. The receptors stem from a boy less than two years old with a congenital heart defect.

The table lists this clone with a count of one. J is TRBJ1-5 and V is TRBV10-3; possible D gene TRBD1, 6 bases. V was shortened by 0 bases and J by 0 bases, with 33 bases between the two germline ends. The CDR3 runs 24 residues. CDR1 is ENHRY, CDR2 SYGVKD, per germline. CDR3 sequence (DNA): TGTGCCATCAGTGAGTCGATAGGTGTAGGCGGTAACGGGACACTCGTTTATAGCAATCAGCCCCAGCATTTT. This gives the protein CAISESIGVGGNGTLVYSNQPQHF.

This chain's CDR3 is CASSVGGGEIHEQYF. DNA of the CDR3: TGTGCCAGCAGCGTAGGAGGGGGCGAAATCCACGAGCAGTACTTC. V is TRBV9 and J is TRBJ2-7, with 7 bases identical to TRBD1. The germline V gene encodes CDR1 SGDLS and CDR2 YYNGEE. The V and J ends lost 0 bases and 5 bases, in that order; junction bases with no gene match: 8. This CDR3 spans 15 amino acids.

This sequence joins TRBV10-3 and TRBJ2-1; 8 bases line up with TRBD2. This CDR3 comprises 13 residues. The V and J ends lost 7 bases and 8 bases, in that order; junction bases with no gene match: 7. Germline V gene lookup returns CDR1 ENHRY and CDR2 SYGVKD. CDR3 sequence: CAITSGSGDEQFF. CDR3 nucleotides: TGTGCCATCACAAGCGGGAGCGGGGATGAGCAGTTCTTC.

The chain combines TRBV28 with TRBJ2-7; 13 bases match TRBD2. The germline V gene encodes CDR1 MDHEN and CDR2 SYDVKM. The CDR3 length is 15 residues. V shed 6 bases and J 7 bases; nucleotides not matched to a gene: 9. CDR3 sequence reads: CASSEPGLAGWEQYF. CDR3 DNA: TGTGCCAGCAGCGAGCCGGGACTAGCGGGATGGGAGCAGTACTTC.

The rearrangement uses TRBV2 and TRBJ2-7, with D possibly TRBD1 on 5 matching bases. The V and J ends lost 5 bases and 5 bases respectively, with 10 bases between them. Germline V gives CDR1 SNHLY, CDR2 FYNNEI. CDR3 length equals 12 residues. CDR3 loop: CASSSQGNEQYF. CDR3 coding DNA: TGTGCCAGCAGTTCCCAGGGAAACGAGCAGTACTTC.

The chain combines TRBV27 with TRBJ2-1; 7 bases are a match to TRBD2. CDR3 length: 19 amino acids. V dropped 5 bases and J dropped 7; count of bases not matched to a gene: 23. Germline CDR1 reads MNHEY; CDR2 reads SMNVEV (reference sequence). For the CDR3, the DNA is TGTGCCAGCAGTCCCCACCTGCGGGAGTACCCAGGGCCCTTGAATGAGCAGTTCTTC. It codes for CASSPHLREYPGPLNEQFF.

The rearrangement joins TRBV11-3 to TRBJ2-7; no firm D call. The CDR3 covers 17 residues. Germline CDR1 SGHNT, CDR2 YENEEA. Trimming shortened V by 5 bases and J by 0 bases, and 20 bases separated the two germline ends. The CDR3 DNA sequence: TGTGCCAGCAGCCGCTCCCACGTAGGAAGGAGCTCCTACGAGCAGTACTTC. Amino acid sequence: CASSRSHVGRSSYEQYF.

The chain uses TRBV29-1 and TRBJ2-3; D is perhaps TRBD1 (6 bases). Germline loops: CDR1 SQVTM, CDR2 ANQGSEA. V lost 3 bases and J lost 5, with 12 bases in between. The CDR3 consists of 13 residues. The CDR3 sequence: CSVEGRGIDTQYF. The CDR3 coding sequence is TGCAGCGTTGAGGGTAGGGGGATAGATACGCAGTATTTT.

The chain employs TRBV2 and TRBJ1-1; 8 bases line up with TRBD1. The CDR3 length is 14 residues. Germline lookup yields CDR1 SNHLY and CDR2 FYNNEI. The V gene end was trimmed by 6 bases and the J gene end by 5 bases; junction bases not matched to a gene: 8. CDR3 loop: CASRATGEETEAFF. DNA of the CDR3: TGTGCCAGCAGGGCGACAGGGGAAGAAACTGAAGCTTTCTTT.

This clone was observed a single time. This sequence joins TRBV19 and TRBJ2-4; the match to TRBD2 covers 7 bases. With V trimmed by 4 bases and J by 0 bases, 12 bases remained unmatched. CDR3 length: 18 residues. Germline CDR1 reads LNHDA; CDR2 reads SQIVND (reference sequence). CDR3 sequence reads: CASSKWWLAELAKNIQYF. Written as DNA, the CDR3 is TGTGCCAGTAGTAAGTGGTGGCTAGCGGAACTAGCCAAAAACATTCAGTACTTC.

In its sample, this clone was seen a few times. The chain carries TRBV29-1 and TRBJ2-7; maybe TRBD2 (5 bases). From germline, CDR1 is SQVTM and CDR2 ANQGSEA. The CDR3 sequence is 16 residues long. The V end lost 5 bases, the J end lost 2 bases, and 22 bases lay between the germline ends. CDR3 coding DNA: TGCAGCGTTTTAGGGTTAGGAGGAGGCTTAACCTACGAGCAGTACTTC. This translates into CSVLGLGGGLTYEQYF.

The V and J genes are TRBV4-2 and TRBJ2-1; 12 bases agree with TRBD2. V was pared by 3 bases and J by 5 bases, with 2 bases of the junction left unmatched. Germline values: CDR1 LGHNA, CDR2 YNFKEQ. The CDR3 covers 15 residues. The DNA for the CDR3 is TGTGCCAGCAGCCATAGGACTAGCGGGAACAATGAGCAGTTCTTC. This sequence encodes CASSHRTSGNNEQFF.

The V call is TRBV10-3, the J call TRBJ2-7; tentatively, D is TRBD2 (6 bases). The length of the CDR3 is 17 residues. The ends were cut back, 2 bases at V and 1 base at J, with 18 bases in the middle. Germline CDR1 and CDR2: ENHRY and SYGVKD. This CDR3 is CAISELGETGVSYEQYF. The CDR3 region has the DNA TGTGCCATCAGTGAGCTGGGAGAAACGGGAGTATCCTACGAGCAGTACTTC.

This clone was picked up a small number of times. The rearrangement joins TRBV4-3 to TRBJ2-7; 11 nucleotides agree with TRBD2. CDR1 and CDR2 from the germline V gene are LGHNA and YSLEER. With V trimmed by 4 bases and J by 5 bases, 10 bases remained unmatched. The CDR3 contains 16 residues. The CDR3 protein is CASSRFPGLAVDEQYF. CDR3 nucleotide sequence: TGCGCCAGCAGCCGATTTCCGGGACTAGCGGTCGACGAGCAGTACTTC.

The rearrangement links TRBV7-9 to TRBJ2-5; 10 nucleotides align to TRBD1. Germline V lookup: CDR1 SEHNR, CDR2 FQNEAQ (reference sequence). V trimming: 5 bases; J trimming: 4 bases; junction bases outside the gene matches: 13. CDR3 size: 17 residues. This CDR3 is CASSQRGQGPPPETQYF. DNA of the CDR3: TGTGCCAGCAGCCAACGGGGACAGGGGCCACCCCCAGAGACCCAGTACTTC.

V is TRBV5-8 and J is TRBJ2-7; no definite D call. The CDR3 runs to 12 residues. The V gene lost 1 base and the J gene lost 1 base, with 3 bases spanning the gap. Germline-derived CDR1 and CDR2 are SGHTS and YDEGEE. The DNA of the CDR3 is TGTGCCAGCAGCTTGCGTTCCTACGAGCAGTACTTC. It yields the protein CASSLRSYEQYF.

The chain couples TRBV4-1 to TRBJ1-3; 8 bases line up with TRBD1. The V gene end was trimmed by 0 bases and the J gene end by 0 bases; junction bases not matched to a gene: 10. Germline CDR1 and CDR2: MGHRA and YSYEKL. The CDR3 has 19 residues. The CDR3 DNA reads TGCGCCAGCAGCCAAGAGGCACACAGGGGGTCTCTCTCTGGAAACACCATATATTTT. Translation gives CASSQEAHRGSLSGNTIYF.

The V call is TRBV7-2, the J call TRBJ2-3; D is possibly TRBD2 (6 bases). Germline lookup yields CDR1 SGHTA and CDR2 FQGNSA. CDR3 length: 18 amino acids. The germline V and J ends were trimmed by 1 base and 0 bases, with 17 bases remaining between them. CDR3 sequence reads: CASSLESGDCYSTDTQYF. The DNA of the CDR3 is TGTGCCAGCAGCTTAGAGTCGGGGGACTGCTATAGCACAGATACGCAGTATTTT.

The chain employs TRBV27 and TRBJ2-7; D is possibly TRBD2 (5 bases). CDR3 length equals 13 residues. V was shortened by 8 bases and J by 6 bases, with 17 bases between the two germline ends. The germline CDR1 and CDR2 sequences are MNHEY and SMNVEV (reference sequence). The CDR3 region has the DNA TGTGCCAGCTCGGGCGGACTCTTGCTCGAGCAGTACTTC. It encodes CASSGGLLLEQYF.

The chain carries TRBV25-1 and TRBJ2-7; TRBD2 is a possible D gene (5 bases). CDR3 size: 14 residues. V lost 2 bases, J lost 2 bases, and 10 bases lay in between. The germline CDR1 and CDR2 sequences are MGHDK and SYGVNS. Written as DNA, the CDR3 is TGTGCCAGCAGTGAAGACTATATCCCCTACGAGCAGTACTTC. Residues: CASSEDYIPYEQYF.

The CDR3 here is CASSPDRSYEQYF. The CDR3 DNA is TGTGCCAGCTCACCCGACAGGTCCTACGAGCAGTACTTC. This sequence joins TRBV18 and TRBJ2-7, with D possibly TRBD1 on 6 matching bases. Germline lookup yields CDR1 KGHSH and CDR2 LQKENI. The V gene lost 3 bases and the J gene lost 1 base, with 7 bases spanning the gap. CDR3 length: 13 residues.

This clone has a single count. The chain couples TRBV21-1 to TRBJ1-1; the D call of TRBD1 is as the table states it, not checked on the DNA. TRBV21-1 is deemed a pseudogene. This CDR3 has 17 residues. For the CDR3, the DNA is TGTGCCAGCAGCAAAGGGAGACAGGGCTGGTGTGACACTGAAGCTTTCTTT. This translates into CASSKGRQGWCDTEAFF.

The genes are TRBV27 and TRBJ1-1, with a possible D match to TRBD1 (6 bases). The germline gives CDR1 MNHEY, CDR2 SMNVEV (reference sequence). The CDR3 spans 17 residues. V lost 0 bases to trimming and J lost 1 base, with 15 bases between them. The CDR3 loop is CASSLSDPSGQNTEAFF. CDR3 nucleotides: TGTGCCAGCAGTTTATCGGACCCCTCGGGACAGAACACTGAAGCTTTCTTT.

The V call is TRBV5-4, the J call TRBJ2-7; TRBD2 agrees at 11 bases. The trim removed 4 bases at V and 4 bases at J, leaving 16 bases unmatched. Germline V gives CDR1 SGHNT, CDR2 YYREEE (reference sequence). CDR3 size: 18 residues. The CDR3 bases are TGTGCCAGCAGCCATATTACGACTGTAGCGGGAGGGGTGTACGAGCAGTACTTC. This encodes CASSHITTVAGGVYEQYF.

DNA for the CDR3: TGTGCCAGCAGCCTCCGCGGTGGGGCCAACGTCCTGACTTTC. It is translated as CASSLRGGANVLTF. The V and J genes are TRBV11-1 and TRBJ2-6; no reliable D call. Germline V gene sequence: CDR1 SGHAT, CDR2 FQDESV (reference sequence). The CDR3 has 14 amino acids. Deletions cut 5 bases from V and 3 bases from J, with 8 bases between.

The V call is TRBV7-4, the J call TRBJ1-2, with 8 positions matching TRBD1. The germline V gene has CDR1 SGHVT and CDR2 SQSDAQ. The CDR3 has 13 residues. Unmatched junction bases numbered 3, after V lost 4 bases and J lost 5 bases. Written as DNA, the CDR3 is TGTGCCAGCAGCTCAGGACAGGGATATGGCTACACCTTC. It translates to CASSSGQGYGYTF.

V gene TRBV19 combines with J gene TRBJ2-7, with TRBD1 matching over 8 bases. J gave up 6 bases and V 7 bases, and 8 bases lay outside the gene matches. In germline, CDR1 is LNHDA, CDR2 SQIVND (reference sequence). This CDR3 has 13 residues. In DNA form, the CDR3 reads TGTGCCAGTAAGGACAGGGTACGTTCCGAGCAGTACTTC. Amino acids: CASKDRVRSEQYF.

The V and J genes are TRBV7-6 and TRBJ2-6, with TRBD1 matching over 8 bases. Looked up from germline, CDR1 is SGHVS and CDR2 is FNYEAQ. The CDR3 totals 16 residues. The junction had 4 bases not matched to a gene; V was cut back by 5 bases and J by 1 base. The CDR3 DNA follows: TGTGCCAGCAGCCCACGGACAGGGTCTGGGGCCAACGTCCTGACTTTC. Its protein product is CASSPRTGSGANVLTF.

In its sample, this clone was seen once. This chain uses TRBV6-6 with TRBJ2-7, with TRBD2 matching over 9 bases. V shed 6 bases and J 1 base; nucleotides not matched to a gene: 7. CDR1 is MNHNY, CDR2 SVGAGI, per germline (reference sequence). The length of the CDR3 is 15 residues. The DNA of the CDR3 is TGTGCCAGCAGGCTCGGGCGGGAGGGTTCCTACGAGCAGTACTTC. Encoded protein: CASRLGREGSYEQYF.

J is TRBJ2-3 and V is TRBV5-6; 7 bases are a match to TRBD1. The CDR3 has 14 amino acids. Germline trimming cut 4 bases from V and 3 bases from J; bases unmatched to any gene: 5. Germline V gives CDR1 SGHDT, CDR2 YYEEEE. CDR3 loop: CASSRGRRTDTQYF. The CDR3 DNA reads TGTGCCAGCAGCAGGGGGCGAAGGACAGATACGCAGTATTTT.